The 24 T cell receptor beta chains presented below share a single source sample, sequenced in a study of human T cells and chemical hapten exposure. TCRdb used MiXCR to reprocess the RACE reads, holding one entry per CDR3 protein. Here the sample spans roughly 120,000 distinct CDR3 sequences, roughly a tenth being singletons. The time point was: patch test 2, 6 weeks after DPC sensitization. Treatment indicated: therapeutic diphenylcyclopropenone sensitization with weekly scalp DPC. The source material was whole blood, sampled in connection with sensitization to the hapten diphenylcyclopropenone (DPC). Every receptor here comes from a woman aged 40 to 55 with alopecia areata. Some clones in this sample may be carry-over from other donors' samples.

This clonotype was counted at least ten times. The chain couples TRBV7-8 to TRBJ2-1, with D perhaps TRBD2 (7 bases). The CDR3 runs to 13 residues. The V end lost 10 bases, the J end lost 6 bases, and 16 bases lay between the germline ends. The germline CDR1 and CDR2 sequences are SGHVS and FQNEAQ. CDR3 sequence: CATRGGDRNEQFF. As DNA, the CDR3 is TGTGCCACCCGAGGGGGGGATCGCAATGAGCAGTTCTTC.

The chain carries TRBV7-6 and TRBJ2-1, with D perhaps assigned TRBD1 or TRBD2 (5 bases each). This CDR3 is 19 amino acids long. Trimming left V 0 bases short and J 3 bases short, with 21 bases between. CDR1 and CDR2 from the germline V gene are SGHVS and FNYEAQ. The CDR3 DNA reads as TGTGCCAGCAGCTTAGCGTATGGTAGTCGGGACGGGAACTACAATGAGCAGTTCTTC. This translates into CASSLAYGSRDGNYNEQFF.

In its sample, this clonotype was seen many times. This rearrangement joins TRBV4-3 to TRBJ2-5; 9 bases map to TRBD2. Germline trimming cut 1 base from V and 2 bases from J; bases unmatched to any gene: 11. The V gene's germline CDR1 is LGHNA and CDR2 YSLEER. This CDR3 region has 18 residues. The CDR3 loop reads CASSQGSRGGDVQETQYF. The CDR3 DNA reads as TGCGCCAGCAGCCAAGGCTCTCGCGGGGGGGATGTACAAGAGACCCAGTACTTC.

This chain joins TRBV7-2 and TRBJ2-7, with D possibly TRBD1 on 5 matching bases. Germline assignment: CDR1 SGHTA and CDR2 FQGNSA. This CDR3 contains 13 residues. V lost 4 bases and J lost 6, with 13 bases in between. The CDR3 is CASSSLWGAEQYF. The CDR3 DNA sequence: TGTGCCAGCAGCTCCCTCTGGGGCGCCGAGCAGTACTTC.

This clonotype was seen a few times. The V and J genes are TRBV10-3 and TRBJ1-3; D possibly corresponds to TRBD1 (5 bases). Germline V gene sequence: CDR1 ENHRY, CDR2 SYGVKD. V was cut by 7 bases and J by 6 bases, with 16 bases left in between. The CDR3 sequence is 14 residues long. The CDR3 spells CAITDSQPENTIYF. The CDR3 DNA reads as TGTGCCATCACCGACAGTCAACCTGAAAACACCATATATTTT.

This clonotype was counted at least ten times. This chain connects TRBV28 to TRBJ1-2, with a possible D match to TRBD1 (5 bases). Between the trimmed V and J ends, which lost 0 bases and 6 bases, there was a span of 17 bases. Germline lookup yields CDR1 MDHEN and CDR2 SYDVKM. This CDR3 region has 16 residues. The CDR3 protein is CASSLWEIGGIHGYTF. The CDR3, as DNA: TGTGCCAGCAGTTTATGGGAGATCGGGGGGATCCATGGCTACACCTTC.

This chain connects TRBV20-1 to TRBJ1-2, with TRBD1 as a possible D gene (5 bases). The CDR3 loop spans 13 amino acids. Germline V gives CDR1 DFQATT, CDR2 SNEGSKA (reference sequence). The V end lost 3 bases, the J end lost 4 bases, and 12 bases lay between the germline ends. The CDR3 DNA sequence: TGCAGTGCTAGGCACGACAGAACCTATGGCTACACCTTC. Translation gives CSARHDRTYGYTF.

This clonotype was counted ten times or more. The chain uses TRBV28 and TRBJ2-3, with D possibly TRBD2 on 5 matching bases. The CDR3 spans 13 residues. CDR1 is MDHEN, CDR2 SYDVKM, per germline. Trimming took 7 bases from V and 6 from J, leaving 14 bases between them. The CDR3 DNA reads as TGTGCCAGCACCCCTCCTCCGGGGGATACGCAGTATTTT. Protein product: CASTPPPGDTQYF. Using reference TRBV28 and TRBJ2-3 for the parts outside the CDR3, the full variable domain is DVKVTQSSRYLVKRTGEKVFLECVQDMDHENMFWYRQDPGLGLRLIYFSYDVKMKEKGDIPEGYSVSREKKERFSLILESASTNQTSMYLCASTPPPGDTQYFGPGTRLTVL.

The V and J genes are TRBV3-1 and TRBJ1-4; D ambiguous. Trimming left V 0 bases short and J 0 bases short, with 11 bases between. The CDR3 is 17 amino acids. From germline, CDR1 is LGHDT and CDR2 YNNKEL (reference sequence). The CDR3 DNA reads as TGTGCCAGCAGCCAAGAAAACCTCCTCGCAACTAATGAAAAACTGTTTTTT. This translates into CASSQENLLATNEKLFF.

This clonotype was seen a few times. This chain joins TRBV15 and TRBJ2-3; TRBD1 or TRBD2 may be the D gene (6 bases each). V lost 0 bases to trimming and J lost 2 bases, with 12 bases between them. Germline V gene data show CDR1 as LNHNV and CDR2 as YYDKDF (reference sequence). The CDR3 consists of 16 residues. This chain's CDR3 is CATSRDWGAYTDTQYF. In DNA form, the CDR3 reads TGTGCCACCAGCAGAGATTGGGGGGCCTACACAGATACGCAGTATTTT.

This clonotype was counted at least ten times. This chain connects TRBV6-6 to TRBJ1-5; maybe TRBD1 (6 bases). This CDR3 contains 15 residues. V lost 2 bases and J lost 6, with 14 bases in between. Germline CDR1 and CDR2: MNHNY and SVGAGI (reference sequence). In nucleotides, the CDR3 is TGTGCCAGCAGTTACGAAGGGGGGGGCTTTCAGCCCCAGCATTTT. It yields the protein CASSYEGGGFQPQHF.

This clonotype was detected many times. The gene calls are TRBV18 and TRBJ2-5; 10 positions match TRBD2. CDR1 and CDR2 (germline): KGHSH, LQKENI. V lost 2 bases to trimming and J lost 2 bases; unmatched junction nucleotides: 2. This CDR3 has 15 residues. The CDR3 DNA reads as TGTGCCAGCTCACCAGCTAGCGGGGGTCAAGAGACCCAGTACTTC. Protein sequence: CASSPASGGQETQYF. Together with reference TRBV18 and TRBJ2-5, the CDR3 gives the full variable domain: NAGVMQNPRHLVRRRGQEARLRCSPMKGHSHVYWYRQLPEEGLKFMVYLQKENIIDESGMPKERFSAEFPKEGPSILRIQQVVRGDSAAYFCASSPASGGQETQYFGPGTRLLVL.

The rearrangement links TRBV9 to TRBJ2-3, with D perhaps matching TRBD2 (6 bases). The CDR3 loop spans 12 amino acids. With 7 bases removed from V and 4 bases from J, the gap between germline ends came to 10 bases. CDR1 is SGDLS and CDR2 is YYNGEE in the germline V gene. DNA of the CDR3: TGTGCCAGCGCCTTAGCGGCAGATACGCAGTATTTT. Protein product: CASALAADTQYF.

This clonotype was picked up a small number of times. The CDR3 is CASSPDRVGETQYF. CDR3 DNA sequence: TGTGCCAGCAGCCCCGACAGGGTCGGTGAGACCCAGTACTTC. The rearrangement links TRBV5-4 to TRBJ2-5, with 7 positions matching TRBD1. The germline V gene encodes CDR1 SGHNT and CDR2 YYREEE (reference sequence). The length of the CDR3 is 14 residues. Losses at the gene ends were 4 bases for V and 5 bases for J; bases not matched to a gene: 8.

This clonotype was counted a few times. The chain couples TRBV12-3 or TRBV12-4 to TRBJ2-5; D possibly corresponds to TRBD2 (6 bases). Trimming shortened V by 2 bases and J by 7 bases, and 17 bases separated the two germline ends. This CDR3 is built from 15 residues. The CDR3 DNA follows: TGTGCCAGCAGTTTATCTTCAGGGCCGCGGGGGACCCAGTACTTC. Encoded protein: CASSLSSGPRGTQYF.

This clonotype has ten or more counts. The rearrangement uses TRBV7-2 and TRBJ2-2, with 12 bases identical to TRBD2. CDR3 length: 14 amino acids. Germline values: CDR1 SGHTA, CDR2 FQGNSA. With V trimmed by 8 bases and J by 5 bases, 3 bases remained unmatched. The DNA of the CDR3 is TGTGCCAGCCTAGCGGGGGGGAATACCGGGGAGCTGTTTTTT. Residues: CASLAGGNTGELFF.

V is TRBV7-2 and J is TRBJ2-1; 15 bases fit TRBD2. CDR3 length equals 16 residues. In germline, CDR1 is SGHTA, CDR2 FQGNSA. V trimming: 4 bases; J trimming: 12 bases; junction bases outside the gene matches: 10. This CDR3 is CASSYGTSGGQRVQFF. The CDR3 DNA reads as TGTGCCAGCAGCTATGGGACTAGCGGGGGGCAGAGGGTGCAGTTCTTC.

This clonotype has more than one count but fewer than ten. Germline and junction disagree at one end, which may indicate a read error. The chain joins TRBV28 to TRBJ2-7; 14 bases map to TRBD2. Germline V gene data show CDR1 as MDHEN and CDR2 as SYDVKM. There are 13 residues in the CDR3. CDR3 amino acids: CASSPGTSGGGHF. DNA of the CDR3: TGTGCCAGCAGCCCCGGGACTAGCGGGGGCGGCCACTTC.

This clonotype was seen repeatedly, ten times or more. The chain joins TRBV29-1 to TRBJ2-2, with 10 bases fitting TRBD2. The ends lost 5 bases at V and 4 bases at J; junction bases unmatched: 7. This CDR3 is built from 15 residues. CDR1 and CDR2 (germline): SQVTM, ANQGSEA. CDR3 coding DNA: TGCAGCGTTTTTAGCGGGGGGCCCCCCACCGGGGAGCTGTTTTTT. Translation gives CSVFSGGPPTGELFF.

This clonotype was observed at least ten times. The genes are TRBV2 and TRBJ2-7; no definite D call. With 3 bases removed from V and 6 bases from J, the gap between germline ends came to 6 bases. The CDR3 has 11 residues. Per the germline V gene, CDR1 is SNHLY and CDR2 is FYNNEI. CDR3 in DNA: TGTGCCAGCAGTGACTCCGGCGAGCAGTACTTC. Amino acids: CASSDSGEQYF.

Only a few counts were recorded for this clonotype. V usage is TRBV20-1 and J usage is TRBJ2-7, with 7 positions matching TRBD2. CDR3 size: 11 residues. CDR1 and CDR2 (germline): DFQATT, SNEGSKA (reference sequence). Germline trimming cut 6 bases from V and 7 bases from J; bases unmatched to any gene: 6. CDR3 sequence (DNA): TGCAGTGCGTGGGGGGGAGGAGAGCAGTACTTC. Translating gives CSAWGGGEQYF.

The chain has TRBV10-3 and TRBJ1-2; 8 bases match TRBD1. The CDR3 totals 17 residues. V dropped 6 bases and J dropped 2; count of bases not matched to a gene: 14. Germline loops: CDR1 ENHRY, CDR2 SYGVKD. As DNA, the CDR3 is TGTGCCATCAGGGCCGAGTTGGGACAGGACACGAACTATGGCTACACCTTC. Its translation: CAIRAELGQDTNYGYTF.

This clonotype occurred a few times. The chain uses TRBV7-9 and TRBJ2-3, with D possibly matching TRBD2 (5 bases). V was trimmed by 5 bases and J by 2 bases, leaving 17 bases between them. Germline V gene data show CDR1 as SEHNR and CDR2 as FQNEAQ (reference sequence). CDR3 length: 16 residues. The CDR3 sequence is CASSPGISQATDTQYF. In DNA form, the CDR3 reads TGTGCCAGCAGCCCCGGGATCTCCCAAGCCACAGATACGCAGTATTTT.

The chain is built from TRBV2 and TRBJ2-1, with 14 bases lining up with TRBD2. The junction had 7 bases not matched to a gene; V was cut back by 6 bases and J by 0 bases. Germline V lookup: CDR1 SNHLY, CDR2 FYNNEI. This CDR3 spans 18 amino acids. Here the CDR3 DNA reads TGTGCCAGCAGGGGACTAGCGGGGGCCCTTAGCTCCTACAATGAGCAGTTCTTC. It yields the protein CASRGLAGALSSYNEQFF.